This T cell receptor (beta chain) comes out of a study of blood T cell repertoires in COVID-19. The V gene's germline CDR1 is MNHEY and CDR2 SVGEGT. This CDR3 region has 15 residues. With V trimmed by 2 bases and J by 7 bases, 5 bases remained unmatched. Only in-frame clones appear in the TCRdb table, and some are missing; sequencing was by immunoSEQ multiplex PCR. Counted here are 210,000 or so clones, approximately 80% occurring once; the ten biggest clones make up about 8.9%. This rearrangement joins TRBV6-2 or TRBV6-3 to TRBJ2-2, with 9 bases identical to TRBD1. This TCR was sampled from a woman aged 45-59 years with acute COVID-19. The material sequenced was PBMCs or T cells enriched from blood (not recorded which). Here the CDR3 reads CASSYGTGSSGELFF. The CDR3 DNA follows: TGTGCCAGCAGTTACGGGACAGGGAGTAGCGGGGAGCTGTTTTTT.